This T cell receptor (beta chain) was profiled in a study of shared T cell receptors in the human thymus (dated by TCRdb to the early 2020s). Concerning the study at large: The study investigated the way shared, self-reactive T-cell receptor alpha chains are produced in the human thymus.

Of note for this clone: No antigen is known for it. No base-level quality is on record; no much larger clone is a single base apart.

For this chain, trimming is 0 bases at the V end and 5 bases at the J end, and the number of junction bases without a gene match is 17. The germline V gene (reference sequence) sets CDR1 to GTSNPN and CDR2 to SVGIG. The CDR3 covers 20 residues, taking in both the cysteine and the phenylalanine. CDR3 DNA is the only sequence kept; it has 60 bases, read in frame from the first base. Library method: the immunoSEQ multiplex PCR assay. TCRdb provides this immuneACCESS table in a form limited to in-frame rearrangements. Some clones are lacking; in checked studies, under half of them reflect an unresolved V gene, and why the rest are absent is not known. The sample profile shows around 730,000 clones; 70% to 90% of them were found once. The ten largest clones add up to around 0.0094% of the sample. A further study also used this sample, focusing on human thymus T cells. The second publication reports: Donors were immunologically healthy infants undergoing open corrective cardiac surgery for congenital heart defects in Finland. Thymus tissue was obtained as surgical resects removed during corrective cardiac surgery. V and J gene segment usage appeared biased in both thymic and peripheral blood repertoires. Highly overlapping thymic TCR repertoires among unrelated individuals were reported in the related research. The study described the TCR alpha and beta repertoires in under ten infant thymus samples and four matching peripheral blood samples. The infant donors were about 7 to 250 days old, and the cohort included five or six males and two females. After being mechanically released from the tissue, thymocytes were kept at -70 degrees C in pellets of 10-30 million cells. A QIAsymphony instrument was used to extract genomic DNA from the frozen cell pellets. The immunoSEQ multiplex PCR assay was used to amplify the TCRB and TCRAD loci from a standardized quantity of quality-controlled genomic DNA. The amplicons covered the V(D)J region and were long enough to include the CDR3 and to identify the V and J genes. The commercial immunoSEQ service was used to sequence amplicons on an Illumina platform. Corrections for primer bias and sequencing errors followed previously described methods, while TCRAD and TCRB definitions were based on the IMGT database. Analysis of the repertoires was done with immunoSEQ Analyzer 3.0 and VDJTools and included basic statistics, V/J segment usage, diversity estimates, rarefaction and pairwise overlap. Chao1, ChaoE, Efron-Thisted, Shannon and inverse Simpson indices were used to estimate diversity, which was also estimated on datasets down-sampled to the smallest sample. For repertoire overlap, CDR3 nucleotide sequence, V gene and J gene had to match strictly, and clustering was done by Jaccard-based multidimensional scaling. On average, about 730,000 unique TCRB clonotypes were obtained from thymus samples, compared with 70,000 to 90,000 from blood samples.

The sequence came from a girl less than two years old with a congenital heart defect. Donor details come from another sample of the same person, matched by shared clones. The sequencing sample was made of thymocytes. This chain is built from TRBV30 and TRBJ2-7; 15 junctional bases match TRBD2. For the CDR3, the sequence is CAWSVGYGTRTSGGVHEQYF. DNA sequence: TGTGCCTGGAGTGTAGGATACGGGACAAGGACTAGCGGGGGGGTTCACGAGCAGTACTTC.